This entry describes one TCR beta chain. The data derive from a study of Ad26.COV2.S vaccination and SARS-CoV-2 variants. Described treatment: roughly 19 received Ad26.COV2.S at low or high dose, single or two shots; about 5 received placebo; per-sample allocation not given. Sampling happened 63 days after the first vaccine or placebo injection. J lost 6 bases, V lost 5 bases, and 9 bases had no gene match. The CDR3 sequence is 15 residues long. Germline CDR1 SEHNR, CDR2 FQNEAQ (reference sequence). Here immunoSEQ multiplex PCR was the method, and the copy in TCRdb shows in-frame clones only, minus some. The sample records more than 300,000 clones, about 85% being singletons.

The chain recombines TRBV7-9 with TRBJ1-1; the match to TRBD1 covers 10 bases. The origin of this receptor is a person aged 18-60 years who received the Ad26.COV2.S COVID-19 vaccine or a placebo. Sequenced material: peripheral blood, taken in a trial of Ad26.COV2.S vaccine versus placebo. The CDR3 protein is CASSGTGAMLSEAFF. The CDR3 DNA reads as TGTGCCAGCAGCGGGACAGGGGCGATGTTATCTGAAGCTTTCTTT.